A single sample gave rise to the 14 T cell receptor beta chains below, sequenced in a study of cytomegalovirus exposure and HLA in healthy donors. Vbeta (60) and Jbeta (13) primers were used in the PCR. Profiled with immunoSEQ multiplex PCR; TCRdb holds only in-frame clones, not every one. The table counts about 150,000 clones; 1.5% to 2% lies in the top ten. Source material: PBMCs. Receptor source: a woman aged 45-65 years in good health and CMV-seronegative.

V gene TRBV7-2 combines with J gene TRBJ1-2; TRBD1 agrees at 8 bases. The J segment lost 8 bases and the V segment lost 1 base, leaving 3 bases of the junction unmatched. This CDR3 contains 13 residues. Germline loops: CDR1 SGHTA, CDR2 FQGNSA. The CDR3 loop is CASSLGTGKGYTF. CDR3 nucleotide sequence: TGTGCCAGCAGCTTAGGGACAGGGAAGGGCTACACCTTC.

This sequence joins TRBV7-9 and TRBJ1-2; 7 bases map to TRBD1. This CDR3 has 14 amino acids. V was pared by 3 bases and J by 3 bases, with 4 bases of the junction left unmatched. CDR1 is SEHNR, CDR2 FQNEAQ, per germline (reference sequence). CDR3: CASSLRGQDYGYTF. For the CDR3, the DNA is TGTGCCAGCAGCTTGAGGGGGCAGGACTATGGCTACACCTTC. The complete variable domain, with remaining parts taken from reference TRBV7-9 and TRBJ1-2, reads DTGVSQNPRHKITKRGQNVTFRCDPISEHNRLYWYRQTLGQGPEFLTYFQNEAQLEKSRLLSDRFSAERPKGSFSTLEIQRTEQGDSAMYLCASSLRGQDYGYTFGSGTRLTVV.

This chain uses TRBV2 with TRBJ2-7; 9 nucleotides align to TRBD1. Germline values: CDR1 SNHLY, CDR2 FYNNEI. The CDR3 has 14 residues. V was clipped by 5 bases and J by 5 bases; unmatched bases: 7. Here the CDR3 DNA reads TGTGCCAGCAGTACCGGGACAGGGTTCAACGAGCAGTACTTC. This translates into CASSTGTGFNEQYF.

The chain links TRBV6-5 to TRBJ1-4; possible D gene TRBD1, 6 bases. The CDR3 length is 14 residues. V lost 6 bases to trimming and J lost 0 bases, with 8 bases between them. Germline CDR1 is MNHEY and CDR2 is SVGAGI. The CDR3 reads CASSGQSTNEKLFF. CDR3 in DNA: TGTGCCAGCAGCGGACAGTCAACTAATGAAAAACTGTTTTTT.

This sequence joins TRBV30 and TRBJ2-3; 7 bases line up with TRBD2. Germline V gene data show CDR1 as GTSNPN and CDR2 as SVGIG (reference sequence). This CDR3 is 15 amino acids long. The J segment lost 2 bases and the V segment lost 2 bases, leaving 7 bases of the junction unmatched. The CDR3 spells CAWSRVAGYTDTQYF. The CDR3 DNA follows: TGTGCCTGGAGTAGAGTAGCGGGCTACACAGATACGCAGTATTTT.

This chain joins TRBV2 and TRBJ2-7; D not certain. CDR1 is SNHLY and CDR2 is FYNNEI in the germline V gene. The CDR3 totals 13 residues. V lost 0 bases, J lost 4 bases, and 7 bases lay in between. CDR3 region: CASSEALSYEQYF. DNA of the CDR3: TGTGCCAGCAGTGAAGCGCTTAGTTACGAGCAGTACTTC.

J is TRBJ2-7 and V is TRBV28, with 7 positions matching TRBD1. Trimming took 9 bases from V and 5 from J; bases not matched to a gene: 13. Germline CDR1 reads MDHEN; CDR2 reads SYDVKM. This CDR3 contains 14 residues. Written as DNA, the CDR3 is TGTGCCAGTAGTCAAACCGGGACAGTCAACGAGCAGTACTTC. Its translation: CASSQTGTVNEQYF.

The genes are TRBV6-4 and TRBJ2-1; 9 bases align to TRBD1. V shed 5 bases, J shed 3 bases, and the junction held 5 bases outside the gene matches. CDR3 size: 15 residues. The germline V gene encodes CDR1 MRHNA and CDR2 SNTAGT. For the CDR3, the DNA is TGTGCCAGCAGTCCACGGGACAGGGACTACAATGAGCAGTTCTTC. Translation: CASSPRDRDYNEQFF.

This chain uses TRBV6-5 with TRBJ2-5; the match to TRBD1 covers 8 bases. The CDR3 runs 15 residues. Germline-derived CDR1 and CDR2 are MNHEY and SVGAGI. V shed 6 bases and J 2 bases; nucleotides not matched to a gene: 8. The CDR3 bases are TGTGCCAGCAGCACCGGACAGGGCCCTCAAGAGACCCAGTACTTC. Its protein is CASSTGQGPQETQYF.

The chain combines TRBV4-1 with TRBJ2-7; 8 nucleotides align to TRBD1. This CDR3 has 16 amino acids. J lost 4 bases, V lost 1 base, and 9 bases had no gene match. From germline, CDR1 is MGHRA and CDR2 YSYEKL. The CDR3 protein is CASSQAPGTGQYEQYF. In nucleotides, the CDR3 is TGCGCCAGCAGCCAAGCGCCTGGGACAGGCCAATACGAGCAGTACTTC.

The chain couples TRBV28 to TRBJ1-2; 7 positions agree with TRBD1. The V segment lost 3 bases and the J segment 8 bases; nucleotides outside the gene matches: 6. CDR1 is MDHEN, CDR2 SYDVKM, per germline. The CDR3 is 13 residues long. DNA for the CDR3: TGTGCCAGCAGTTTGGGACAGATGCTGGGCTACACCTTC. Translating gives CASSLGQMLGYTF.

V and J are TRBV27 and TRBJ2-3, with D perhaps TRBD2 (5 bases). This CDR3 has 16 amino acids. With 2 bases removed from V and 5 bases from J, the gap between germline ends came to 17 bases. Looked up from germline, CDR1 is MNHEY and CDR2 is SMNVEV (reference sequence). This chain's CDR3 is CASSLLSPEEGDTQYF. Here the CDR3 DNA reads TGTGCCAGCAGTTTACTCTCCCCGGAAGAGGGAGATACGCAGTATTTT.

The V and J genes are TRBV9 and TRBJ1-2, with TRBD1 matching 9 bases. J lost 4 bases, V lost 3 bases, and 7 bases had no gene match. Germline CDR1 SGDLS, CDR2 YYNGEE. The CDR3 loop spans 15 amino acids. The CDR3 nucleotides read TGTGCCAGCAGCGATGGGACAGGGTGGATCTATGGCTACACCTTC. Protein product: CASSDGTGWIYGYTF.

The chain combines TRBV28 with TRBJ2-3, with 8 bases identical to TRBD1. V lost 8 bases to trimming and J lost 4 bases; unmatched junction nucleotides: 14. This CDR3 is 16 amino acids long. Germline loops: CDR1 MDHEN, CDR2 SYDVKM. The CDR3 DNA reads as TGTGCCAGCTTTGGACAGGGCCAAAAGGCCCCAGATACGCAGTATTTT. It encodes CASFGQGQKAPDTQYF.